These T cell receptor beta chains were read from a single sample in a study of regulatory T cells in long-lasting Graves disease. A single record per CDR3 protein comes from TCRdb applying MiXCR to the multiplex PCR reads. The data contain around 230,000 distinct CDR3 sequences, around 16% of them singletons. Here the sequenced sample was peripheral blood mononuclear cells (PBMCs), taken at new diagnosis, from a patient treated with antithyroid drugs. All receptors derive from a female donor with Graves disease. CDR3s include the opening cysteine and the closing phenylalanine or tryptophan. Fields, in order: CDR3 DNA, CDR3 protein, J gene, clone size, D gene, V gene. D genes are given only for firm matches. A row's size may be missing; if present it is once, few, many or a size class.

TGTGCCAGCAGCGAGGTTTTATCTGGCTACACCTTC CASSEVLSGYTF TRBJ1-2 many - TRBV7-2
TGTGCCAGCAGCCAAGATTTAACGGCCGGATTCCTCCACTTT CASSQDLTAGFLHF TRBJ1-6 few - TRBV4-2
TGTGCCAGCAGCCAAGGCTCACAGGGGCCGGTCGGCTACACCTTC CASSQGSQGPVGYTF TRBJ1-2 - TRBD1 TRBV25-1
TGTGCCAGCAGCCCCTCTGGGGGCGATGGCTACACCTTC CASSPSGGDGYTF TRBJ1-2 - - TRBV9
TGTGCCAGCAGCTTATTACTAGCGGGAGGGGATGAGCAGTTCTTC CASSLLLAGGDEQFF TRBJ2-1 - TRBD2 TRBV7-2
TGCAGTGCTATCGACGGGCCGGACAATGAGCAGTTCTTC CSAIDGPDNEQFF TRBJ2-1 many - TRBV20-1
TGCGCCAGCAGCTTTGCGGGGACTGAAGCTTTCTTT CASSFAGTEAFF TRBJ1-1 many - TRBV5-1
TGTGCCAGCAGTTCTCGCGGGACACAAGACAAGCAGTACTTC CASSSRGTQDKQYF TRBJ2-7 - - TRBV28
TGTGCCAGCAGCCTCCAGCGGGAGGGCTCCCGGGGGGTCCAGTACTTC CASSLQREGSRGVQYF TRBJ2-5 many TRBD2 TRBV4-2
TGTGCCAGCAGTCTGACAGGGTGGGAGCCCCAGCATTTT CASSLTGWEPQHF TRBJ1-5 few TRBD1 TRBV6-1
TGTGCCAGCAACGACAGGTGGGGCACTGAAGCTTTCTTT CASNDRWGTEAFF TRBJ1-1 many - TRBV6-1
TGTGCCAGCAGCTTGAGCTTGAACACTGAAGCTTTCTTT CASSLSLNTEAFF TRBJ1-1 many - TRBV7-9
TGTGCCAGCAGCGTAGGAGGGACTAGCAGACACAATGAGCAGTTCTTC CASSVGGTSRHNEQFF TRBJ2-1 many TRBD2 TRBV9
TGTGCCAGCAGTTACCAGGGACAGGGCGGAGATACGCAGTATTTT CASSYQGQGGDTQYF TRBJ2-3 many TRBD1 TRBV6-2/TRBV6-3
TGTGCCAGCAGCGGCAGCACCAATCAGCCCCAGCATTTT CASSGSTNQPQHF TRBJ1-5 many - TRBV7-2
TGCAGTGCAAACGGACAGGGCCAAGAGACCCAGTACTTC CSANGQGQETQYF TRBJ2-5 many TRBD1 TRBV20-1
TGTGCCAGCAGCAGACAGGGGGAAACTGAAGCTTTCTTT CASSRQGETEAFF TRBJ1-1 many TRBD1 TRBV12-3/TRBV12-4
TGTGCCAGCAGTTTAGGAGCGGGGGGCTCCTACAATGAGCAGTTCTTC CASSLGAGGSYNEQFF TRBJ2-1 many TRBD2 TRBV12-3/TRBV12-4
TGCAGTGGGCAGCGGGGATGGAACACCGGGGAGCTGTTTTTT CSGQRGWNTGELFF TRBJ2-2 many TRBD2 TRBV20-1
TGTGCCAGCAGTTCTGACGGGTCCTACGAGCAGTACTTC CASSSDGSYEQYF TRBJ2-7 many - TRBV7-9
TGCGCCAGCAGCAACCGCCGGGACGCTAACACCGGGGAGCTGTTTTTT CASSNRRDANTGELFF TRBJ2-2 many - TRBV4-3
TGTGCCAGCAAGTTTATACCACGGGACAGGGACGAGCAGTACTTC CASKFIPRDRDEQYF TRBJ2-7 - TRBD1 TRBV12-3/TRBV12-4
TGTGCCAGCAGGGGACAGGGCAACTACGAGCAGTACTTC CASRGQGNYEQYF TRBJ2-7 many TRBD1 TRBV28
TGTGCCAGCTCGGGACAACACTCTGGGGCCAACGTCCTGACTTTC CASSGQHSGANVLTF TRBJ2-6 few - TRBV6-1
TGTGCCAGCAGCTTGAGCGGGACCGCCTACAATGAGCAGTTCTTC CASSLSGTAYNEQFF TRBJ2-1 many TRBD2 TRBV7-2
TGTGCCTCCCGGGCATACTCTGGAAACACCATATATTTT CASRAYSGNTIYF TRBJ1-3 many - TRBV12-3/TRBV12-4
TGTGCCAGCAGCGGAGGGGGACGGGACACTGAAGCTTTCTTT CASSGGGRDTEAFF TRBJ1-1 - - TRBV9
TGTGCCAGTAGTGGGGACCGGACAGGCGAAGACTATGGCTACACCTTC CASSGDRTGEDYGYTF TRBJ1-2 many TRBD1 TRBV19
TGTGCCAGCAGCGTACATGGCACCTCGCAGGATACGCAGTATTTT CASSVHGTSQDTQYF TRBJ2-3 many - TRBV9
TGCAGTGCTAGAAGAGCGGGAGGCAGCAATGAGCAGTTCTTC CSARRAGGSNEQFF TRBJ2-1 many TRBD2 TRBV20-1
TGTGCCAGCATCCAGGATGGGGGCAGTCAGGGGACCCAGTACTTC CASIQDGGSQGTQYF TRBJ2-5 many - TRBV7-9
TGTGCCTGGAGTGTGTACCAGGGGAGACCGAACACTGAAGCTTTCTTT CAWSVYQGRPNTEAFF TRBJ1-1 many - TRBV30
TGTGCCAGCAGCTCCGGACAGTACGAGCAGTACTTC CASSSGQYEQYF TRBJ2-7 many - TRBV7-2
TGTGCCAGCAGCCACGGACAGTCCAAAAACATTCAGTACTTC CASSHGQSKNIQYF TRBJ2-4 many - TRBV7-8
TGTGCCACCAGTGAACAGGATCAGCCCCAGCATTTT CATSEQDQPQHF TRBJ1-5 many - TRBV24-1
TGCAGTGCTGGACAGGGGTACACTGAAGCTTTCTTT CSAGQGYTEAFF TRBJ1-1 many TRBD1 TRBV20-1
TGTGCCAGCAGTTACTCCGAAGGCACTGAAGCTTTCTTT CASSYSEGTEAFF TRBJ1-1 many - TRBV6-5
TGTGCCAGCTCACGCAGATGGGGGAACACTGAAGCTTTCTTT CASSRRWGNTEAFF TRBJ1-1 many - TRBV18
TGTGCCACCAGTGACCGGGGGGACACTGAAGCTTTCTTT CATSDRGDTEAFF TRBJ1-1 many - TRBV24-1
TGCAGTGCTCCCTCCCAGGGGATGGATGGCTACACCTTC CSAPSQGMDGYTF TRBJ1-2 many - TRBV20-1
TGTGCCAGCTCACCAAGGACAGCATCAACTAATGAAAAACTGTTTTTT CASSPRTASTNEKLFF TRBJ1-4 many - TRBV18
TGTGCCAGCGGCCTCTTGACCCAGTCCTACGAGCAGTACTTC CASGLLTQSYEQYF TRBJ2-7 many - TRBV7-9
TGCGCCAGCAGCCAGGGGGTGGGGAGGGCGTACAATGAGCAGTTCTTC CASSQGVGRAYNEQFF TRBJ2-1 many TRBD2 TRBV4-1
TGTGCCATCAGTAACGCACAGTCGAACACTGAAGCTTTCTTT CAISNAQSNTEAFF TRBJ1-1 many - TRBV10-3
TGTGCCAGCAGCCCCGGGGCGGAGCGGACTTCCCGCACAGATACGCAGTATTTT CASSPGAERTSRTDTQYF TRBJ2-3 many - TRBV7-2
TGTGCCAGCAGCGTAGCCCAGGGAATCTACGAGCAGTACTTC CASSVAQGIYEQYF TRBJ2-7 - - TRBV9
TGTGCCAGCAGTGAATCTTCAGGTACGCAGTATTTC CASSESSGTQYF TRBJ2-3 - - TRBV2
TGCAGCGTTAGGGACAGCACTGAAGCTTTCTTT CSVRDSTEAFF TRBJ1-1 - TRBD1 TRBV29-1
TGTGCCAGTAGCCCGAGGACAGAGATCGTTGAAGCTTTCTTT CASSPRTEIVEAFF TRBJ1-1 many - TRBV19
TGTGCCAGCAGTATCGAGGGTGGCTACGAGCAGTACTTC CASSIEGGYEQYF TRBJ2-7 many - TRBV2
TGCAGTGCTAGACAAACTAGCTTAGAGACCCAGTACTTC CSARQTSLETQYF TRBJ2-5 many - TRBV20-1